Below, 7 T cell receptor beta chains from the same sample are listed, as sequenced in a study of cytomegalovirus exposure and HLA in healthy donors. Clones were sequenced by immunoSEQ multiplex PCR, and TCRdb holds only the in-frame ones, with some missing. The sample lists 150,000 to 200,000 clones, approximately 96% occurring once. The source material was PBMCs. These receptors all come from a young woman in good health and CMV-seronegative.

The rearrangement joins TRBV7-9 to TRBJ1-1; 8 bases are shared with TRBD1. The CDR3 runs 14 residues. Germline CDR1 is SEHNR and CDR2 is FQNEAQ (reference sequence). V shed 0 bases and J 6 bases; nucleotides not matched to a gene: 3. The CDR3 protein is CASSLAWTGSEAFF. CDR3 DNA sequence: TGTGCCAGCAGCTTAGCATGGACAGGGTCTGAAGCTTTCTTT.

CDR3 in amino acids: CASTLTGVRTEAFF. CDR3 sequence (DNA): TGTGCCAGCACCCTCACGGGGGTGAGGACTGAAGCTTTCTTT. V is TRBV7-9 and J is TRBJ1-1; possible D gene TRBD1, 5 bases. With 7 bases removed from V and 5 bases from J, the gap between germline ends came to 17 bases. Germline V gene sequence: CDR1 SEHNR, CDR2 FQNEAQ (reference sequence). There are 14 residues in the CDR3.

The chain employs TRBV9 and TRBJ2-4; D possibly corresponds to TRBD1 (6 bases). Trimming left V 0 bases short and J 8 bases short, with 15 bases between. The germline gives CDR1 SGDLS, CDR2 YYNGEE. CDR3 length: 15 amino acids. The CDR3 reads CASSVAALGAHIQYF. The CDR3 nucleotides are TGTGCCAGCAGCGTAGCGGCCTTGGGGGCACACATTCAGTACTTC.

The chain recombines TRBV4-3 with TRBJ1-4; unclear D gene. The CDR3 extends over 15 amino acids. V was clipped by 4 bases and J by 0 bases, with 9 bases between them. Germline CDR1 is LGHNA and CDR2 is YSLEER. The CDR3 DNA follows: TGCGCCAGCAGCCGCCGGGAGCCAACTAATGAAAAACTGTTTTTT. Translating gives CASSRREPTNEKLFF.

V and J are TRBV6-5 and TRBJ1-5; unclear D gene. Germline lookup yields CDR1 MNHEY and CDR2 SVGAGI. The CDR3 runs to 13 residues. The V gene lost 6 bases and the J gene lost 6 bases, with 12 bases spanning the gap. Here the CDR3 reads CASSRREGQPQHF. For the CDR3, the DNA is TGTGCCAGCAGCAGACGGGAGGGTCAGCCCCAGCATTTT.

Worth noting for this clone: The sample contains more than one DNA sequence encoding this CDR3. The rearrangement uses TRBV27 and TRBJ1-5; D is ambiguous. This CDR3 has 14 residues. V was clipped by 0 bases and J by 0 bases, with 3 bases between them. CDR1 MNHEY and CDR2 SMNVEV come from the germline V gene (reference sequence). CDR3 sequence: CASSLSGSNQPQHF. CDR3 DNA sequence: TGTGCCAGCAGTTTATCCGGTAGCAATCAGCCCCAGCATTTT.

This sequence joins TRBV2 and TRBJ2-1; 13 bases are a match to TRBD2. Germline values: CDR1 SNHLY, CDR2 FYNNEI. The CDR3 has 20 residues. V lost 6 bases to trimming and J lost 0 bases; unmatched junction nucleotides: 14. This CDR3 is CASRGTGLAGAKSSYNEQFF. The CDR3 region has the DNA TGTGCCAGCAGGGGAACCGGACTAGCGGGGGCAAAGAGCTCCTACAATGAGCAGTTCTTC.